The present T cell receptor beta chain was sequenced within a study of T cell responses to AZD1222 COVID-19 vaccine. On the study more broadly: It was second doses at about 4 or about 12 weeks that were pooled.

Here immunoSEQ multiplex PCR was the method, and the copy in TCRdb shows in-frame clones only, minus some. The table records over 50,000 clones, 84% of them present only once. About this clone: Antigen specificity is unknown.

Study-wide results and limits: Along spike, vaccine-associated CD4 TCRs were found throughout, with dominance at 160-218 and 743-854. None of the repertoires were sampled until the peak T cell response had passed. White British people made up most donors, females outnumbered males, and clonal diversity was possibly underestimated.

The CDR3 sequence is 15 residues long. The J segment lost 1 base and the V segment lost 7 bases, leaving 7 bases of the junction unmatched. From germline, CDR1 is ENHRY and CDR2 SYGVKD. The source of this sequence is an adult in good health. The specimen was peripheral blood, collected on day 0 of AZD1222 vaccination. The chain uses TRBV10-3 and TRBJ2-3, with 8 bases fitting TRBD1. The chain's CDR3 is CAITGGTGGTDTQYF. The CDR3 nucleotides read TGTGCCATCACCGGCGGGACAGGTGGCACAGATACGCAGTATTTT.